The clone carrying this T cell receptor beta chain has just a few counts. What it binds is not known. A J-beta primer mix and a sample-barcoded 5' primer were used in a second PCR of about 6 to 12 cycles. At least 3 million CDR3-containing paired-end reads were obtained per sample. MiXCR was run by TCRdb on the 5' RACE reads, yielding one entry per CDR3 protein. The sample carries 1,500,000 or so distinct CDR3 sequences, about 42% recorded once. The germline V gene has CDR1 SGHTA and CDR2 FQGNSA. Trimming cost V 0 bases and J 2 bases; bases outside gene matches: 8. This CDR3 spans 17 amino acids. This sample was taken from a study of blood T cells in healthy people across ages. Findings of the study overall: TCR beta diversity, measured per million T cells, fell in a roughly linear way with age.

The V and J genes are TRBV7-2 and TRBJ2-3, with 7 nucleotides matching TRBD1. The receptor's source is a woman aged 18-29 years in good health. The sequencing sample was made of blood. The CDR3 nucleotides read TGTGCCAGCAGCTTAGCGCCACGGACAGGAAACACAGATACGCAGTATTTT. It codes for CASSLAPRTGNTDTQYF.